The next 31 T cell receptor beta chains were all read from a single sample in a study of prognosis after radiotherapy for stage I lung cancer. Two-round multiplex PCR amplified TCR beta CDR3 from genomic DNA. The first PCR round targeted every TRBV and TRBJ gene with specific primers. One entry per CDR3 protein results from TCRdb running MiXCR on the multiplex PCR reads. The sample gives some 56,000 distinct CDR3 sequences, approximately 25% of which show up once; 7.5% is in the top ten. Here the sequenced sample was PBMCs, taken before or after stereotactic body radiation therapy (not recorded which). The receptors stem from a donor over 45 with non-small cell lung cancer.

In its sample, this clonotype was seen many times. The V gene is TRBV5-6, the J gene TRBJ2-3; D may be TRBD2 (6 bases). The CDR3 is 13 residues long. With 2 bases removed from V and 8 bases from J, the gap between germline ends came to 12 bases. Germline CDR1 SGHDT, CDR2 YYEEEE. CDR3 in amino acids: CASSLAVGGTQYF. CDR3 nucleotide sequence: TGTGCCAGCAGCTTAGCTGTGGGGGGTACGCAGTATTTT.

Concerning this clonotype: The CDR3 end shows no conserved phenylalanine or tryptophan, and so a read error is likely. The chain uses TRBV6-2 or TRBV6-3 and TRBJ1-6, with D perhaps TRBD1 (5 bases). This CDR3 is built from 13 residues. Deletions cut 10 bases from V and 9 bases from J, with 16 bases between. The germline gives CDR1 MNHEY, CDR2 SVGEGT. The CDR3 DNA reads TGTGCCAACTTTCAGGGTCCAGGTTCACCCCTCCACTGT. The encoded protein is CANFQGPGSPLHC.

This clonotype has a count of ten or more. The J gene is TRBJ2-1, the V gene TRBV19, with 9 bases identical to TRBD2. CDR1 is LNHDA, CDR2 SQIVND, per germline (reference sequence). With 6 bases clipped from V and 4 bases from J, the junction kept 10 bases outside the gene matches. The CDR3 runs to 16 residues. CDR3 sequence (DNA): TGTGCCAGTAGGGAACGAGCGGGGGGCGTATACAATGAGCAGTTCTTC. It yields the protein CASRERAGGVYNEQFF.

At least ten counts were recorded for this clonotype. The chain is built from TRBV6-5 and TRBJ2-6, with TRBD2 matching over 7 bases. V was pared by 0 bases and J by 3 bases, with 2 bases of the junction left unmatched. Germline values: CDR1 MNHEY, CDR2 SVGAGI. The CDR3 has 16 amino acids. The CDR3 DNA is TGTGCCAGCAGTTACTCGGGAGGGATTGGGGCCAACGTCCTGACTTTC. Its translation is CASSYSGGIGANVLTF.

As for this clonotype: This could be a read error, since a much larger clone is one nucleotide away. The chain joins TRBV5-4 to TRBJ2-3, with 11 nucleotides matching TRBD2. V dropped 5 bases and J dropped 3; count of bases not matched to a gene: 11. The CDR3 is 17 amino acids. In germline, CDR1 is SGHNT, CDR2 YYREEE (reference sequence). The CDR3 is CASRTVLAGGRTDTQYF. The DNA of the CDR3 is TGTGCCAGCAGGACCGTATTAGCGGGGGGGCGAACAGATACGCAGTATTTT.

This clonotype was found many times. The chain couples TRBV6-2 or TRBV6-3 to TRBJ2-3; weak D call: TRBD2 (6 bases). Germline values: CDR1 MNHEY, CDR2 SVGEGT. V lost 4 bases and J lost 0, with 8 bases in between. This CDR3 is built from 14 residues. The CDR3 DNA follows: TGTGCCAGCAGTTCACGGGGGAGCACAGATACGCAGTATTTT. The encoded protein is CASSSRGSTDTQYF.

In its sample, this clonotype was seen many times. DNA for the CDR3: TGCAGCGTTGTTACAGCGGGACTAGCGTTGGATACGCAGTATTTT. Translated: CSVVTAGLALDTQYF. This rearrangement joins TRBV29-1 to TRBJ2-3; 10 bases map to TRBD2. Germline V gene sequence: CDR1 SQVTM, CDR2 ANQGSEA. This CDR3 comprises 15 residues. The junction had 10 bases not matched to a gene; V was cut back by 4 bases and J by 6 bases.

This clonotype was observed many times. The chain links TRBV14 to TRBJ1-1; 7 nucleotides align to TRBD1. CDR1 and CDR2 (germline): SGHDN, FVKESK. The CDR3 length is 15 residues. Trimming at V came to 2 bases and at J to 1 base, leaving 4 bases not matched to a gene. In nucleotides, the CDR3 is TGTGCCAGCAGCCAAATTAGGACAGGGAACACTGAAGCTTTCTTT. This encodes CASSQIRTGNTEAFF.

This clonotype was found many times. V gene TRBV7-8 combines with J gene TRBJ1-1; possible D gene TRBD1, 6 bases. The CDR3 consists of 15 residues. Trimming removed 5 bases at V and 11 bases at J, with 24 bases between. CDR1 and CDR2 (germline): SGHVS, FQNEAQ. CDR3 protein: CASSQRLDRTLIAFF. In DNA, the CDR3 is TGTGCCAGCAGCCAGCGCCTTGACAGGACGCTGATTGCTTTCTTT.

This clonotype was counted ten times or more. The chain's CDR3 is CASSLVPAGTYSNQPQHF. The DNA of the CDR3 is TGTGCCAGCAGCTTAGTTCCGGCCGGCACATATAGCAATCAGCCCCAGCATTTT. V is TRBV7-2 and J is TRBJ1-5; unclear D gene. Trimming pared 1 base from V and 0 bases from J, leaving 16 bases between. The CDR3 sequence is 18 residues long. Germline CDR1 is SGHTA and CDR2 is FQGNSA.

Comment on this clonotype: Without the conserved terminal phenylalanine or tryptophan, this CDR3 likely stems from a read error. The chain couples TRBV28 to TRBJ1-2, with D perhaps matching TRBD1 (6 bases). The CDR3 spans 17 residues. V lost 6 bases and J lost 4, with 24 bases in between. CDR1 and CDR2 (germline): MDHEN, SYDVKM. The CDR3 DNA reads as TGTGCCAGCAGACCGGGGGGAGGGTCAGGGGTGGTCTATGGCTACACCTCC. It yields the protein CASRPGGGSGVVYGYTS.

This clonotype has at least ten counts. The J gene is TRBJ2-3, the V gene TRBV18; unclear D gene. Germline V gives CDR1 KGHSH, CDR2 LQKENI. The length of the CDR3 is 14 residues. V lost 0 bases and J lost 3, with 7 bases in between. CDR3 DNA sequence: TGTGCCAGCTCACCACCGGTAGTGACAGATACGCAGTATTTT. Translation: CASSPPVVTDTQYF.

In this sample, this clonotype turned up many times. This chain uses TRBV7-9 with TRBJ1-2, with D unresolved. Germline assignment: CDR1 SEHNR and CDR2 FQNEAQ (reference sequence). V lost 5 bases and J 0 bases, leaving 7 bases between the germline ends. The CDR3 runs to 13 residues. The CDR3, as DNA: TGTGCCAGCAGCGAATGGACTAACTATGGCTACACCTTC. It yields the protein CASSEWTNYGYTF.

In the case of this clonotype: A far bigger clonotype differs at one base, so this is likely a read error. This sequence joins TRBV27 and TRBJ2-7; unclear D gene. This CDR3 region has 14 residues. Germline V lookup: CDR1 MNHEY, CDR2 SMNVEV (reference sequence). CDR3 protein: CASSSPSSGHDQYF. In nucleotides, the CDR3 is TGTGCCAGCAGTTCACCAAGTTCAGGCCACGATCAGTACTTC.

This clonotype was observed a few times. A read error is possible here, since a much larger clone lies one base away. The genes are TRBV28 and TRBJ2-3; 8 bases line up with TRBD2. The CDR3 sequence is 14 residues long. Germline V CDR1 and CDR2: MDHEN, SYDVKM. In nucleotides, the CDR3 is TGTGCCTCCCCCCGGGGGGGTCCCACAGATACGCAGTGTTTT. This encodes CASPRGGPTDTQCF.

This clonotype was counted many times. This chain joins TRBV5-4 and TRBJ2-3; possibly TRBD1 for D (7 bases). CDR3 length equals 16 residues. V was pared by 0 bases and J by 5 bases, with 16 bases between. Per the germline V gene, CDR1 is SGHNT and CDR2 is YYREEE (reference sequence). The CDR3: CASSLAGRRGQDTQYF. The CDR3 DNA sequence: TGTGCCAGCAGCTTGGCAGGCAGGAGGGGGCAAGATACGCAGTATTTT.

This clonotype was counted a few times. A much more abundant neighbour one base away suggests this may be a read error. The chain couples TRBV7-8 to TRBJ2-7; the D call may be TRBD1 or TRBD2 (6 bases each). Germline CDR1 and CDR2: SGHVS and FQNEAQ. The CDR3 spans 17 residues. The V end was cut by 4 bases, the J end by 6 bases, with 25 bases between. CDR3 DNA sequence: TGTGCCAGCAGCTCTTACCGGGGGCCCGATGTAGGTGTCGAGCAGTACTTC. This translates into CASSSYRGPDVGVEQYF.

V usage is TRBV6-1 and J usage is TRBJ1-2; 7 bases map to TRBD1. Per germline, CDR1 MNHNS and CDR2 SASEGT. This CDR3 has 14 amino acids. Unmatched junction bases numbered 4, after V lost 4 bases and J lost 2 bases. CDR3 region: CASSAGQANYGYTF. CDR3 DNA sequence: TGTGCCAGCAGTGCCGGACAGGCGAACTATGGCTACACCTTC.

V is TRBV4-1 and J is TRBJ1-1; D unclear. Germline V gene sequence: CDR1 MGHRA, CDR2 YSYEKL. Deletions cut 0 bases from V and 5 bases from J, with 7 bases between. The length of the CDR3 is 13 residues. The DNA for the CDR3 is TGCGCCAGCAGCCAAGAGATGGCGACTGAAGCTTTCTTT. This sequence encodes CASSQEMATEAFF.

The table lists this clonotype with many counts. J is TRBJ2-1 and V is TRBV5-1; TRBD2 matches at 11 bases. CDR3 size: 16 residues. CDR1 is SGHRS and CDR2 is YFSETQ in the germline V gene. V lost 4 bases to trimming and J lost 3 bases; unmatched junction nucleotides: 6. This CDR3 reads CASSPSGGTYYNEQFF. The CDR3 DNA reads as TGCGCCAGCAGCCCTAGCGGGGGGACCTACTACAATGAGCAGTTCTTC.

This clonotype was recorded at least ten times. The chain couples TRBV14 to TRBJ1-2; D is undetermined. Looked up from germline, CDR1 is SGHDN and CDR2 is FVKESK. The CDR3 extends over 12 amino acids. V was shortened by 4 bases and J by 4 bases, with 7 bases between the two germline ends. CDR3 sequence (DNA): TGTGCCAGCAGCCTAACCGCCTATGGCTACACCTTC. This encodes CASSLTAYGYTF.

The CDR3 DNA is TGTGCCAGCAGCTTAGACAGGGGGCGCGGGGAAAAACTGTTTTTT. Translated: CASSLDRGRGEKLFF. The rearrangement joins TRBV7-9 to TRBJ1-4, with 9 bases fitting TRBD1. CDR3 size: 15 residues. Germline loops: CDR1 SEHNR, CDR2 FQNEAQ (reference sequence). The V gene end was trimmed by 1 base and the J gene end by 8 bases; junction bases not matched to a gene: 5. The full variable domain, completed using reference TRBV7-9 and TRBJ1-4, is DTGVSQNPRHKITKRGQNVTFRCDPISEHNRLYWYRQTLGQGPEFLTYFQNEAQLEKSRLLSDRFSAERPKGSFSTLEIQRTEQGDSAMYLCASSLDRGRGEKLFFGSGTQLSVL.

This clonotype was recorded at least ten times. V is TRBV7-8 and J is TRBJ2-5; possible D gene TRBD2, 6 bases. Germline CDR1 and CDR2: SGHVS and FQNEAQ. With 2 bases removed from V and 7 bases from J, the gap between germline ends came to 20 bases. The CDR3 is 16 amino acids. The CDR3 protein is CASSLRLGPVEGTQYF. CDR3 nucleotides: TGTGCCAGCAGCTTACGTCTTGGACCGGTGGAGGGGACCCAGTACTTC. The full variable domain, its missing parts supplied by reference TRBV7-8 and TRBJ2-5, is GAGVSQSPRYKVAKRGQDVALRCDPISGHVSLFWYQQALGQGPEFLTYFQNEAQLDKSGLPSDRFFAERPEGSVSTLKIQRTQQEDSAVYLCASSLRLGPVEGTQYFGPGTRLLVL.

This clonotype was observed many times. This chain uses TRBV5-6 with TRBJ2-3, with a tentative D call TRBD2 (7 bases). This CDR3 comprises 15 residues. Trimming shortened V by 0 bases and J by 5 bases, and 13 bases separated the two germline ends. Germline CDR1 is SGHDT and CDR2 is YYEEEE. CDR3 sequence: CASSLARGAGDTQYF. The CDR3 DNA reads as TGTGCCAGCAGCTTGGCCCGGGGGGCCGGAGATACGCAGTATTTT.

This clonotype occurred many times. The CDR3, as DNA: TGTGCCAGCAGGGAAGAAAGTATTCAGTACTTC. As protein: CASREESIQYF. The chain has TRBV6-2 or TRBV6-3 and TRBJ2-4; D not certain. V was pared by 6 bases and J by 10 bases, with 10 bases between. The germline CDR1 and CDR2 sequences are MNHEY and SVGEGT. There are 11 residues in the CDR3.

This clonotype was found many times. The chain uses TRBV5-5 and TRBJ1-1; D may be TRBD1 (5 bases). Germline values: CDR1 SGHKS, CDR2 YYEKEE (reference sequence). The CDR3 extends over 14 amino acids. The V gene lost 0 bases and the J gene lost 1 base, with 7 bases spanning the gap. CDR3 DNA: TGTGCCAGCAGCTTGGACAGGTGGAACACTGAAGCTTTCTTT. Translated: CASSLDRWNTEAFF.

On this clonotype: A far more abundant clone sits one base away, making this likely a read error. The rearrangement links TRBV6-4 to TRBJ2-1; 7 bases are shared with TRBD2. The CDR3 contains 15 residues. Germline CDR1 is MRHNA and CDR2 is SNTAGT. CDR3 sequence reads: CASSRRVGGGNDQFF. The CDR3 nucleotides are TGTGCCAGCAGCCGTAGGGTGGGGGGAGGGAATGATCAGTTCTTC.

This clonotype was recorded at least ten times. This sequence joins TRBV20-1 and TRBJ1-1; no clear D. This CDR3 has 14 amino acids. Trimming removed 1 base from V and 3 bases from J, with 12 bases in between. The germline V gene encodes CDR1 DFQATT and CDR2 SNEGSKA (reference sequence). In DNA, the CDR3 is TGCAGTGCTAGAGCCCCCCCTGGGTACACTGAAGCTTTCTTT. Encoded protein: CSARAPPGYTEAFF.

This clonotype was picked up many times. A junction boundary mismatches the germline segment, possibly from a read error. The V and J genes are TRBV3-1 and TRBJ2-3, with TRBD2 identical over 8 bases. The germline V gene has CDR1 LGHDT and CDR2 YNNKEL (reference sequence). The CDR3 consists of 14 residues. CDR3 sequence (DNA): TGTGCCAGCAACCAAGCGGGGGGCACAGATACGCAGTATTTT. It is translated as CASNQAGGTDTQYF.

This clonotype came up many times. CDR3 sequence reads: CSAPPYLLADTQYF. The CDR3 DNA sequence: TGCAGTGCCCCGCCGTACCTCCTGGCAGATACGCAGTATTTT. The genes are TRBV20-1 and TRBJ2-3; D is undetermined. Germline loops: CDR1 DFQATT, CDR2 SNEGSKA (reference sequence). The CDR3 is made up of 14 amino acids. V shed 6 bases and J shed 4 bases, with 17 bases lying between them.

Of note for this clonotype: A far larger clone lies a single base away; this is likely a read error. The rearrangement joins TRBV6-8 to TRBJ1-6; D gene uncertain. Germline values: CDR1 MNHGY, CDR2 SAAAGT. This CDR3 is built from 14 residues. V gave up 2 bases and J gave up 11 bases, with 13 bases separating them. CDR3 residues: CASSYGHGLAPLHF. CDR3 nucleotides: TGTGCCAGCAGTTACGGGCATGGGCTTGCACCCCTCCACTTT.